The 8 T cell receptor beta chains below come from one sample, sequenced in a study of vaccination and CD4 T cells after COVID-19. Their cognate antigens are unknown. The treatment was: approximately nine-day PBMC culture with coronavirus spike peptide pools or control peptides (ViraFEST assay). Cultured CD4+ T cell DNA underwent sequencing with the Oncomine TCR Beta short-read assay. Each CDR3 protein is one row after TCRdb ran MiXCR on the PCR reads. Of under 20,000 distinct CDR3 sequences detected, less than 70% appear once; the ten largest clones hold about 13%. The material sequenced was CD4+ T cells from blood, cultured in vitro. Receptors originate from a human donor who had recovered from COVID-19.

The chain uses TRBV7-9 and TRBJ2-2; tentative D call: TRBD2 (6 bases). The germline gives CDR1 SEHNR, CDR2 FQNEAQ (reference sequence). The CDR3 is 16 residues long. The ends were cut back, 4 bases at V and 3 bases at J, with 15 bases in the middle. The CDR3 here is CASSSPGRIYTGELFF. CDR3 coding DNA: TGTGCCAGCAGCTCCCCCGGGAGAATTTACACCGGGGAGCTGTTTTTT.

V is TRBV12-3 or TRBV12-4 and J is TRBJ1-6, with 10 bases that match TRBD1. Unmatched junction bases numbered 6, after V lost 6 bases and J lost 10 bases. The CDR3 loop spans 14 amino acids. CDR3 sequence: CASSSGTGASPLHF. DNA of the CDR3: TGTGCCAGCAGCTCCGGGACAGGGGCATCACCCCTCCACTTT.

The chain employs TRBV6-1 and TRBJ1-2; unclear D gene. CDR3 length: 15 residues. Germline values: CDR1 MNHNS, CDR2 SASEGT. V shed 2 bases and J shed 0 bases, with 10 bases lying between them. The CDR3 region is CASSERVRSNYGYTF. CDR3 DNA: TGTGCCAGCAGTGAACGAGTCAGATCTAACTATGGCTACACCTTC.

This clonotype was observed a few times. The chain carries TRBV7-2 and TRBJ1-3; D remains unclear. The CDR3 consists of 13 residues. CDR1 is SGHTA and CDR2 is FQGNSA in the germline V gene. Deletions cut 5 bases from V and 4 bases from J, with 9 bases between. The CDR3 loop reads CASSPVPGNTIYF. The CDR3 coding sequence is TGTGCCAGCAGCCCGGTCCCGGGAAACACCATATATTTT.

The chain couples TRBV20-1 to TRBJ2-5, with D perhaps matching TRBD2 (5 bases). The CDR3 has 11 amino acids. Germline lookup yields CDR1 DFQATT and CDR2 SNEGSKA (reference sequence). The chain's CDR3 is CTGGPEETQYF. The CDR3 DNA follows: TGCACCGGAGGTCCAGAAGAGACCCAGTACTTC.

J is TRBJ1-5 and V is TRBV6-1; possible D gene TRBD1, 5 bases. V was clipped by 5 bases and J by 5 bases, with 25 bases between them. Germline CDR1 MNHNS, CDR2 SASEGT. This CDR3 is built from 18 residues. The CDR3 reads CASSHTDTGKVGDQPQHF. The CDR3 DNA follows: TGTGCCAGCAGTCATACGGACACAGGAAAGGTCGGGGATCAGCCCCAGCATTTT.

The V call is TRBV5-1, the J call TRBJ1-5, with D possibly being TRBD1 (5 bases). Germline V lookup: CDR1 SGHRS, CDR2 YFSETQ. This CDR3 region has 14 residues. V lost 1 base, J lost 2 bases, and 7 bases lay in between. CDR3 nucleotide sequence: TGCGCCAGCAGCTTGATAGGGGGCAATCAGCCCCAGCATTTT. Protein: CASSLIGGNQPQHF.

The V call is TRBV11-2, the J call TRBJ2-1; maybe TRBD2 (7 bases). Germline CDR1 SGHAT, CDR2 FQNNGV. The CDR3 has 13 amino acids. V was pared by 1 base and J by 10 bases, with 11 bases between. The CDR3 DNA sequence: TGTGCCAGCAGCTTAGGGGGGGGCCGCGAGCAGTTCTTC. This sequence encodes CASSLGGGREQFF.